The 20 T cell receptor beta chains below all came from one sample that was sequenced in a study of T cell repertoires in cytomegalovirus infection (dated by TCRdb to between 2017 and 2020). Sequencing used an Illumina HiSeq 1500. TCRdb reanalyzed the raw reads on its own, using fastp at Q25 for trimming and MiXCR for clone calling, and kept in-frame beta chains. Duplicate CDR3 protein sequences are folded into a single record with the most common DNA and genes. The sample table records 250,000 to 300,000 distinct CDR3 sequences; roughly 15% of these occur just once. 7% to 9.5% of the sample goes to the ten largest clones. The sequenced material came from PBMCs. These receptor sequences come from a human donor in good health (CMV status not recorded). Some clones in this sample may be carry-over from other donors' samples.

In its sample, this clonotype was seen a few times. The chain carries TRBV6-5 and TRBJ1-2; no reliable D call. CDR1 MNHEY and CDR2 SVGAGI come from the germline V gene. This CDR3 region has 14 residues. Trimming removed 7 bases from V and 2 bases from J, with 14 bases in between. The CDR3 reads CASTQPGQNYGYTF. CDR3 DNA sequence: TGTGCCAGCACTCAGCCCGGGCAGAACTATGGCTACACCTTC.

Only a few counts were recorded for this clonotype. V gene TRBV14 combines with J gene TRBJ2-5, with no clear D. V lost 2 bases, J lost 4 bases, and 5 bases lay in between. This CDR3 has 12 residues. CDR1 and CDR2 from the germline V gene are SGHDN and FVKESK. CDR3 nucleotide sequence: TGTGCCAGCAGCCAACGAGTAGAGACCCAGTACTTC. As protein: CASSQRVETQYF.

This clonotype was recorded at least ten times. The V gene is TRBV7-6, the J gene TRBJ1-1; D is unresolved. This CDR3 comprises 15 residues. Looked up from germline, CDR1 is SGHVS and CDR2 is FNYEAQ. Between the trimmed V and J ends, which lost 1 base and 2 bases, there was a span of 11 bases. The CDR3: CASSLDLGGNTEAFF. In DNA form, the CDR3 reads TGTGCCAGCAGCTTAGACTTAGGTGGAAACACTGAAGCTTTCTTT.

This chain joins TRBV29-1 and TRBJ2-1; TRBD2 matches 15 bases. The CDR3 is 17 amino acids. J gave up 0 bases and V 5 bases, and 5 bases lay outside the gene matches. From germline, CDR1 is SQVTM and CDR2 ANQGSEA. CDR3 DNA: TGCAGCGTTCTGGGACTAGCGGGGGGAATCTCCTACAATGAGCAGTTCTTC. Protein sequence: CSVLGLAGGISYNEQFF.

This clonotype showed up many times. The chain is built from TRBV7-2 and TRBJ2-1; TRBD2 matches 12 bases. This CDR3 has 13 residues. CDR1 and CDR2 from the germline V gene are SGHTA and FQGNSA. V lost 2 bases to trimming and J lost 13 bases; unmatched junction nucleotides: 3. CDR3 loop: CASSLTSGGPQFF. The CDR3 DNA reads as TGTGCCAGCAGCTTAACTAGCGGGGGGCCTCAGTTCTTC.

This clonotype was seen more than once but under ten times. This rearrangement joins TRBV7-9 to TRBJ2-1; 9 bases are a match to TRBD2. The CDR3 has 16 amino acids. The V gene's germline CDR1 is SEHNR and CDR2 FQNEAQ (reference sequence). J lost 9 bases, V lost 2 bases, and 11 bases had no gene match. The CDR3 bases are TGTGCCAGCAGCTTAAGAATAGCGGGAGACTGGGGTGAGCAGTTCTTC. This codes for CASSLRIAGDWGEQFF.

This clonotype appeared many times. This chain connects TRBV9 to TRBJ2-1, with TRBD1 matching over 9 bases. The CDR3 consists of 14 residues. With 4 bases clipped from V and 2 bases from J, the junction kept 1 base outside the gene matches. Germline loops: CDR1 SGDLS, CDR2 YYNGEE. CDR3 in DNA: TGTGCCAGCAGCCGGACAGGGGCCTACAATGAGCAGTTCTTC. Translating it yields CASSRTGAYNEQFF.

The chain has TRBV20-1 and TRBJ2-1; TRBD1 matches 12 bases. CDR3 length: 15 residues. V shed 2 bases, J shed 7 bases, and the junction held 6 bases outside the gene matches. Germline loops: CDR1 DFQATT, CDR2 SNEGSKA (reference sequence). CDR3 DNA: TGCAGTGCTAGACGGGGGGACAGGGGGCGGAATGAGCAGTTCTTC. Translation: CSARRGDRGRNEQFF.

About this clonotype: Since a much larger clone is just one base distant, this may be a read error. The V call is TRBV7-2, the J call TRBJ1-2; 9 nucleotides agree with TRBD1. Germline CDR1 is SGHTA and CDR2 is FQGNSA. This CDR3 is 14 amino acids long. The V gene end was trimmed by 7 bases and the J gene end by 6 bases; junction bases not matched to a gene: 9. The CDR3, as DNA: TGTGCCAGCACCCGGGACAGGGAATCAAATGGCTACACCTTC. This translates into CASTRDRESNGYTF.

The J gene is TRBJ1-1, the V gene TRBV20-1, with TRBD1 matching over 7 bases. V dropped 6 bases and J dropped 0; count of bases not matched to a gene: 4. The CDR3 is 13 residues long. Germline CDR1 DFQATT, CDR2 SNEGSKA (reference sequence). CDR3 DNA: TGCAGTGCCCCGGACAGGATGAACACTGAAGCTTTCTTT. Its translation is CSAPDRMNTEAFF.

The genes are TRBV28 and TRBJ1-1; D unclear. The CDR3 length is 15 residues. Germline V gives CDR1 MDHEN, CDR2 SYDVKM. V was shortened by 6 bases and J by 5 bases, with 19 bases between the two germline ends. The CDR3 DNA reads TGTGCCAGCAGATTTCCGGGAGGGATGGGAACTGAAGCTTTCTTT. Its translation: CASRFPGGMGTEAFF.

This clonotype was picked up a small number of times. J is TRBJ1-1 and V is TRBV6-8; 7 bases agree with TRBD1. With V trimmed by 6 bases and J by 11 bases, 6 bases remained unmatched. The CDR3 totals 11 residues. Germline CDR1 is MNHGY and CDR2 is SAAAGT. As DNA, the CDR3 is TGTGCCAGCAGCCGACAGGGAACGGCTTTCTTT. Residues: CASSRQGTAFF.

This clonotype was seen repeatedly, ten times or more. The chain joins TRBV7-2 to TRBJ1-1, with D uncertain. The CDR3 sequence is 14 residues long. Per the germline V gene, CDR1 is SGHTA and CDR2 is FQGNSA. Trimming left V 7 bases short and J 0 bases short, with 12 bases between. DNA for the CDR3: TGTGCCAGCAACCCCTGGGGTATGAACACTGAAGCTTTCTTT. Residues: CASNPWGMNTEAFF.

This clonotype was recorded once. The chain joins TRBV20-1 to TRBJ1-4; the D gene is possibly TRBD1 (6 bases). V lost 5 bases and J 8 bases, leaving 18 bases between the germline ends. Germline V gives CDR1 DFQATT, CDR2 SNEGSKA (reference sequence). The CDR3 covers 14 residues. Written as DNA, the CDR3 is TGCAGTGCTCCAGAGGGGGGGCGAGGGGAAAAACTGTTTTTT. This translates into CSAPEGGRGEKLFF.

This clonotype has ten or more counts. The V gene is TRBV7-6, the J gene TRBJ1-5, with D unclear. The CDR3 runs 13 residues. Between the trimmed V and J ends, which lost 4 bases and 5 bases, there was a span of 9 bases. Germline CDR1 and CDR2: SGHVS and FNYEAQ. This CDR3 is CASSSLWDQPQHF. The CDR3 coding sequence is TGTGCCAGCAGCTCCCTATGGGATCAGCCCCAGCATTTT. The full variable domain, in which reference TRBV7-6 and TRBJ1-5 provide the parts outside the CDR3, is GAGVSQSPRYKVTKRGQDVALRCDPISGHVSLYWYRQALGQGPEFLTYFNYEAQQDKSGLPNDRFSAERPEGSISTLTIQRTEQRDSAMYRCASSSLWDQPQHFGDGTRLSIL.

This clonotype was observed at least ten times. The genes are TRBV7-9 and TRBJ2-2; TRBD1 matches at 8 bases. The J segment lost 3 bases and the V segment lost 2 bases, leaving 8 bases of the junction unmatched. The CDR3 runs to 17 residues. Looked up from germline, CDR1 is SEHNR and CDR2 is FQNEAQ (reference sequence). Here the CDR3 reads CASSLFGQGRHTGELFF. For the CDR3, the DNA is TGTGCCAGCAGCTTATTCGGACAGGGTCGGCACACCGGGGAGCTGTTTTTT. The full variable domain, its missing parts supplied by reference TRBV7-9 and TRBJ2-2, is DTGVSQNPRHKITKRGQNVTFRCDPISEHNRLYWYRQTLGQGPEFLTYFQNEAQLEKSRLLSDRFSAERPKGSFSTLEIQRTEQGDSAMYLCASSLFGQGRHTGELFFGEGSRLTVL.

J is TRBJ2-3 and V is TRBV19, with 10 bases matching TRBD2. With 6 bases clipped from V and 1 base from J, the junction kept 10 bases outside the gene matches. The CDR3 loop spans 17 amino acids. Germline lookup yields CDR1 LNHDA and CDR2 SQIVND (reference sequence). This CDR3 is CASSPHSLAGGTDTQYF. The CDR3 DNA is TGTGCCAGTAGCCCCCACTCTCTAGCGGGGGGCACAGATACGCAGTATTTT.

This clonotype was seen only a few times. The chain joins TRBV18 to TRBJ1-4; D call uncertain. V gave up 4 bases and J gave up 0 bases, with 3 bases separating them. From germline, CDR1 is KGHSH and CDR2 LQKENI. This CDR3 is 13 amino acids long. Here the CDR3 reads CASSRSTNEKLFF. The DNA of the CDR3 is TGTGCCAGCTCACGATCAACTAATGAAAAACTGTTTTTT.

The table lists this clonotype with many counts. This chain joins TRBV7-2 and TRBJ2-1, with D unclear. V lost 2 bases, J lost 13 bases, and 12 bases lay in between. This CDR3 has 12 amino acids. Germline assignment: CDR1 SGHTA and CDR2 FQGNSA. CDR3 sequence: CASSLTRGNQFF. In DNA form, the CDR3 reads TGTGCCAGCAGCTTAACTCGAGGCAATCAGTTCTTC.

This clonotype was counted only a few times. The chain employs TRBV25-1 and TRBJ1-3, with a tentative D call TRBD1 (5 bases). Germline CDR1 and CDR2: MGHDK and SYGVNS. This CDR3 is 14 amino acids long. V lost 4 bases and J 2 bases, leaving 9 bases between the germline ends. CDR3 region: CASSVGGAGNTIYF. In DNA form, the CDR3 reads TGTGCCAGCAGTGTCGGGGGTGCTGGAAACACCATATATTTT.